These T cell receptor beta chains were read from a single sample in a study of blood T cell repertoires in COVID-19. Sequencing used immunoSEQ multiplex PCR; TCRdb keeps in-frame clones, though not all of them. This sample carries around 69,000 clones, 65% to 90% of them seen once, and the ten largest clones take roughly 25%. The sample comprised peripheral blood. These receptor sequences come from a man aged 45-65 years with acute or convalescent COVID-19. The CDR3 runs from the conserved cysteine through the conserved F or W. D genes are given only for firm matches. For some rows the clone size is stated as once, few or many, or as a class when expanded; others skip it.

J gene	V gene	clone size	D gene	CDR3 DNA	CDR3 protein
TRBJ2-5	TRBV3-1/TRBV3-2	.	.	TGTGCCAGCAGCCCCCGGCTAGCGAAGACCCAGTACTTC	CASSPRLAKTQYF
TRBJ2-2	TRBV4-2	once	.	TGTGCCAGCAGCTTAGGCCGAGGGGGGGAGCTGTTTTTT	CASSLGRGGELFF
TRBJ1-1	TRBV19	.	.	TGTGCCAGTAGTTTCAGGGCCACTGAAGCTTTCTTT	CASSFRATEAFF
TRBJ2-5	TRBV6-5	.	.	TGTGCCAGCAGCACCGGTCCCGTGGAGACCCAGTACTTC	CASSTGPVETQYF
TRBJ1-6	TRBV5-5	.	TRBD1	TGTGCCAGCAGCAGGGGACAGGGGGCGGGTTCACCCCTCCACTTT	CASSRGQGAGSPLHF
TRBJ2-6	TRBV5-1	.	TRBD2	TGCGCCAGCATCCTTGGGGGGGCTGGGGCCAACGTCCTGACTTTC	CASILGGAGANVLTF
TRBJ2-2	TRBV6-4	.	.	TGTGCCAGCAGGACAGGAGACACCGGGGAGCTGTTTTTT	CASRTGDTGELFF
TRBJ2-3	TRBV2	.	TRBD1	TGTGCCAGCAGTGATGGACAGGGCGTCTTCACAGATACGCAGTATTTT	CASSDGQGVFTDTQYF
TRBJ2-1	TRBV5-6	.	TRBD1	TGTGCCAGCAGCTTGGGACAGGGGAGTTGGGCCTACAATGAGCAGTTCTTC	CASSLGQGSWAYNEQFF
TRBJ2-3	TRBV5-1	once	TRBD2	TGCGCCAGCAGCTTGGAGGGACTAGCTACTTCCGATACGCAGTATTTT	CASSLEGLATSDTQYF
TRBJ1-2	TRBV29-1	.	TRBD1	TGCAGCGTTGATAACAGGGGATTGGCTGGCTACACCTTC	CSVDNRGLAGYTF
TRBJ2-2	TRBV4-1	.	.	TGCGCCAGCAGCCAAGATAACGAACGAGCCGGGGAGCTGTTTTTT	CASSQDNERAGELFF
TRBJ1-2	TRBV5-4	.	TRBD1	TGTGCCAGCAGCCCCACCGGGACAGATCTTCTAGGGGGCTACACCTTC	CASSPTGTDLLGGYTF
TRBJ2-2	TRBV6-5	.	TRBD2	TGTGCCAGCAGTTTGATGGGCGGGGGGACCGGGGAGCTGTTTTTT	CASSLMGGGTGELFF
TRBJ1-2	TRBV28	.	TRBD1	TGTGCCAGCAGTTCCACGTGGGGGGACAGGGAGGGTGGCTACACCTTC	CASSSTWGDREGGYTF
TRBJ2-1	TRBV5-1	once	TRBD2	TGCGCCAGCAGCGAACTAGCGGGGCGGTCCTACAATGAGCAGTTCTTC	CASSELAGRSYNEQFF
TRBJ1-1	TRBV19	.	TRBD1	TGTGCCAGTAGTAGAAAGGACAGGACCCACACTGAAGCTTTCTTT	CASSRKDRTHTEAFF
TRBJ1-2	TRBV6-5	.	.	TGTGCCTGCACAAGCCAGCGACCGACCATCTATGGCTACACCTTC	CACTSQRPTIYGYTF
TRBJ2-5	TRBV7-9	.	.	TGTGCCAGCAGCTCCGGGGGAGGGACCCAGTACTTC	CASSSGGGTQYF
TRBJ1-2	TRBV6-5	.	.	TGTGCCAGCAGTTCCCGGGAGGGACGGTCTAACTATGGCTACACCTTC	CASSSREGRSNYGYTF
TRBJ1-2	TRBV4-1	.	.	TGCGCCAGCAGCCCCCGGACAGATAGTGTCTATGGCTACACCTTC	CASSPRTDSVYGYTF
TRBJ1-1	TRBV11-2	few	.	TGTGCCAGCAGCTCGACAGTGAACACTGAAGCTTTCTTT	CASSSTVNTEAFF
TRBJ1-5	TRBV30	.	TRBD1	TGTGCCTGGAGGGGACAGGGGGCGAGTCAGCCCCAGCATTTT	CAWRGQGASQPQHF
TRBJ1-2	TRBV28	.	TRBD1	TGTGCCAGCAGTATCCGACAGGGGGCTAGGTTGGGTAACTATGGCTACACCTTC	CASSIRQGARLGNYGYTF
TRBJ2-1	TRBV18	.	TRBD2	TGTGCCAGCTCACCGGGACTAGCGGGGGTTACCTCCTACAATGAGCAGTTCTTC	CASSPGLAGVTSYNEQFF
TRBJ2-3	TRBV6-5	.	TRBD2	TGTGCCAGCAAGAGACTAGCGGAACCGAGGGGTACGCAGTATTTT	CASKRLAEPRGTQYF
TRBJ1-1	TRBV19	.	TRBD1	TGTGCCAGTAGCAAGACAGGGTTAAACACTGAAGCTTTCTTT	CASSKTGLNTEAFF
TRBJ2-3	TRBV6-5	.	.	TGTGCCAGCACCCGATCGGGCACAGATACGCAGTATTTT	CASTRSGTDTQYF
TRBJ1-5	TRBV19	many	TRBD1	TGTGCCAGTAGTATAGGAAAACAGGGGTATCAGCCCCAGCATTTT	CASSIGKQGYQPQHF
TRBJ1-6	TRBV3-1/TRBV3-2	.	.	TGTGCCAGCAGCCAGGCAGGGAATAATTCACCCCTCCACTTT	CASSQAGNNSPLHF
TRBJ2-2	TRBV5-1	.	.	TGCGCCAGCAGCTTGGCCGGGTTGAGCTACACCGGGGAGCTGTTTTTT	CASSLAGLSYTGELFF
TRBJ1-6	TRBV3-1/TRBV3-2	once	.	TGTGCCAGCAGCCAAACAGGGTATAATTCACCCCTCCACTTT	CASSQTGYNSPLHF
TRBJ2-7	TRBV7-9	.	.	TGTGCCAGCAGCTTCGGGATCGGCGAGCAGTACTTC	CASSFGIGEQYF
TRBJ2-5	TRBV5-1	.	.	TGCGCCAGCAGTCAGGGGATCCTGGGTGAGACCCAGTACTTC	CASSQGILGETQYF
TRBJ2-1	TRBV4-1	.	.	TGCGCCAGCAGCCTTGCCGGCGACAGAGACAATGAGCAGTTCTTC	CASSLAGDRDNEQFF
TRBJ2-7	TRBV18	.	TRBD1	TGTGCCAGCTCACCCCCGGACAGGGCAGCCTACGAGCAGTACTTC	CASSPPDRAAYEQYF
TRBJ1-2	TRBV5-6	.	.	TGTGCCAGCAGTTACTGGGGGGACTATGGCTACACCTTC	CASSYWGDYGYTF
TRBJ1-5	TRBV3-1/TRBV3-2	.	.	TGTGCCAGCAGTCAATCCTTCGTCTCCAATCAGCCCCAGCATTTT	CASSQSFVSNQPQHF
TRBJ2-3	TRBV19	.	TRBD1	TGTGCCACCAACCAGGGGACAGGGATAACAGATACGCAGTATTTT	CATNQGTGITDTQYF
TRBJ1-5	TRBV5-8	few	.	TGTGCCAGCAGCAAAAGGGGTGTTCTCCAGCCCCAGCATTTT	CASSKRGVLQPQHF
TRBJ1-2	TRBV11-1	.	.	TGTGCCAGCAGCCTGGACAGTTTCTATGGCTACACCTTC	CASSLDSFYGYTF
TRBJ1-2	TRBV2	few	TRBD1	TGTGCCAGCAGGGAGGGACAGGGGGCCTATGGCTACACCTTC	CASREGQGAYGYTF
TRBJ1-5	TRBV3-1/TRBV3-2	.	TRBD1	TGTGCCAGCAGCCGGGGACAGGGGGGAAGACAGCCCCAGCATTTT	CASSRGQGGRQPQHF
TRBJ2-2	TRBV9	.	.	TGTGCCAGCAGCGTCACAGTGTCCCTTAACACCGGGGAGCTGTTTTTT	CASSVTVSLNTGELFF
TRBJ2-2	TRBV3-1/TRBV3-2	once	.	TGTGCCAGCAGCCAGGGGGCGTACACCGGGGAGCTGTTTTTT	CASSQGAYTGELFF
TRBJ1-1	TRBV27	.	.	TGTGCCAGCAGTTTATCGGCGGGAGAGATGAACACTGAAGCTTTCTTT	CASSLSAGEMNTEAFF
TRBJ2-2	TRBV5-4	.	TRBD2	TGTGCCAGCAGCCGGGGACTAGCGGGGAAAATGAACACCGGGGAGCTGTTTTTT	CASSRGLAGKMNTGELFF
TRBJ1-2	TRBV6-5	.	.	TGTGCCAGCAGTTACGAGGGTAACTATGGCTACACCTTC	CASSYEGNYGYTF
TRBJ1-1	TRBV6-5	.	.	TGTGCCAGCGGCCTCAGGGTTGGCACTGAAGCTTTCTTT	CASGLRVGTEAFF
TRBJ2-1	TRBV5-1	.	.	TGCGCCAGCAGCTTTGCGGGACCAGATGAGCAGTTCTTC	CASSFAGPDEQFF
TRBJ1-2	TRBV15	.	.	TGTGCCACCAGCAGAGTCAGAACAGCTGATCCCTATGGCTACACCTTC	CATSRVRTADPYGYTF
TRBJ1-1	TRBV10-3	.	.	TGTGCCATCAGCGACCCAAGACGGGGGGCTGACACTGAAGCTTTCTTT	CAISDPRRGADTEAFF
TRBJ1-5	TRBV7-8	.	TRBD1	TGTGCCAGCAGCTTAGGGACAGGTCCCGATCAGCCCCAGCATTTT	CASSLGTGPDQPQHF
TRBJ2-6	TRBV10-3	.	.	TGTGCCACAAACCGAGACTCTGGGGCCAACGTCCTGACTTTC	CATNRDSGANVLTF